This entry concerns a single T cell receptor beta chain. The antigen remains undetermined. The template used for profiling TCR beta VDJ and CDR3 was genomic DNA. TCRdb re-analysed the reads in MiXCR, keeping a single row per CDR3 protein. The sample consists of about 260,000 distinct CDR3 sequences, approximately 79% of them appearing once. The data were obtained in a study of CD8+CD57+ T cells in acquired aplastic anemia. Study results and limitations: CD8+ Simpson's diversity in patients was not significantly different from that in controls. Patients and controls shared 25 to 35 CD8+ CDR3 sequences, which appeared highly expressed in patients and within their immunodominant clones.

Whoever was chosen for sequencing had shown CD8+CD57+ cell expansion by flow cytometry. V was clipped by 11 bases and J by 8 bases, with 27 bases between them. CDR1 is KGHDR and CDR2 is SFDVKD in the germline V gene. This CDR3 contains 16 residues. The chain combines TRBV24-1 with TRBJ2-1, with D tentatively TRBD1 (6 bases). The sequence derives from a human donor with aplastic anemia. Sequences were obtained from sorted CD4+, CD8+, or CD8+CD57+ T cells (not recorded which) from PBMCs. The CDR3 protein is CASSEGEGGGEDEQFF. For the CDR3, the DNA is TGTGCCAGCAGCGAGGGGGAAGGAGGCGGCGAGGATGAGCAGTTCTTC.